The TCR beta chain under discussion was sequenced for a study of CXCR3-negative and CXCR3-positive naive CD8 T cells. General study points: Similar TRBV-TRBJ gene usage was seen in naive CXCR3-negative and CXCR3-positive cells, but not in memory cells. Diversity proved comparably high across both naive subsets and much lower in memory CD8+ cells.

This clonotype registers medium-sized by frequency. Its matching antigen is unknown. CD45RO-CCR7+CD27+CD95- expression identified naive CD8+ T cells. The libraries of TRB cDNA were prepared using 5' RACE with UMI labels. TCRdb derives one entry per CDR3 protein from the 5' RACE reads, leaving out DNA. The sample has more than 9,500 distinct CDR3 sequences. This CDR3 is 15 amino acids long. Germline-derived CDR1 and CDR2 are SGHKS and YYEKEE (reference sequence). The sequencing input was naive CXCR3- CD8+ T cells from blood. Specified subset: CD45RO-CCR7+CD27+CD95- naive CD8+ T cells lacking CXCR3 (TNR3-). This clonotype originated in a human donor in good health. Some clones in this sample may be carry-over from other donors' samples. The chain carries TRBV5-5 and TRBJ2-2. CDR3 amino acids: CASSLGTTNTGELFF.